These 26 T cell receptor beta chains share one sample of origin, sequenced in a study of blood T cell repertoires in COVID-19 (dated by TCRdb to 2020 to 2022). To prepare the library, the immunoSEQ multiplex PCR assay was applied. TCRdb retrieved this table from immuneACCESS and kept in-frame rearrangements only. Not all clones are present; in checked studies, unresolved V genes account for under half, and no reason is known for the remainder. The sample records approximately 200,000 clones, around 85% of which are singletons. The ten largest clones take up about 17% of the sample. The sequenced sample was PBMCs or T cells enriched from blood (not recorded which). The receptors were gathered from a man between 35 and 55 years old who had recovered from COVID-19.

The CDR3 region is CATSSRLPPVNEQFF. CDR3 in DNA: TGTGCCACCAGCAGCAGACTCCCCCCGGTCAATGAGCAGTTCTTC. The V call is TRBV15, the J call TRBJ2-1; no definite D call. CDR3 length: 15 residues. In germline, CDR1 is LNHNV, CDR2 YYDKDF (reference sequence). Trimming left V 3 bases short and J 6 bases short, with 15 bases between.

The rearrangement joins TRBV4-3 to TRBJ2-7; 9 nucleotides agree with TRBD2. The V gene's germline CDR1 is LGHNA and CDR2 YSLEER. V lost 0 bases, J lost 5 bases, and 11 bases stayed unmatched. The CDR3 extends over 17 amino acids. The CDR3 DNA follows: TGCGCCAGCAGCCAAGAGGGAGGTAGCGGGAGACTGGACGAGCAGTACTTC. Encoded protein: CASSQEGGSGRLDEQYF.

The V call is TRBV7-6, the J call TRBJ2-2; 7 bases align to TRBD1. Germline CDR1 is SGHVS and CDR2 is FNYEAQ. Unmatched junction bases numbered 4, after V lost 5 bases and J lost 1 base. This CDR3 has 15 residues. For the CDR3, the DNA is TGTGCCAGCAGCATACAGGGGCTGAACACCGGGGAGCTGTTTTTT. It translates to CASSIQGLNTGELFF.

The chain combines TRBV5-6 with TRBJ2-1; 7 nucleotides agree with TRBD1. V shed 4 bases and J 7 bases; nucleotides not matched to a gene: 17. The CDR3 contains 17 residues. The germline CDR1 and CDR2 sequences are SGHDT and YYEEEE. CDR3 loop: CASSPTPGRGYGNEQFF. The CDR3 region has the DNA TGTGCCAGCAGCCCTACCCCCGGCAGGGGGTATGGTAATGAGCAGTTCTTC.

CDR3 residues: CASSETSGRADTQYF. CDR3 in DNA: TGTGCCAGCAGTGAGACTAGCGGGAGGGCAGATACGCAGTATTTT. This chain joins TRBV6-4 and TRBJ2-3, with 14 nucleotides matching TRBD2. Germline V gives CDR1 MRHNA, CDR2 SNTAGT. This CDR3 is built from 15 residues. Trimming took 3 bases from V and 4 from J; bases not matched to a gene: 0.

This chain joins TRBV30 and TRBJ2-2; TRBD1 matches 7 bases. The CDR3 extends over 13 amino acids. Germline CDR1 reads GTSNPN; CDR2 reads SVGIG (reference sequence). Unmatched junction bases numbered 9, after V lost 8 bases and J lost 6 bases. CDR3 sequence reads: CATIDRVPGELFF. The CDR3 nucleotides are TGTGCCACGATAGACAGGGTTCCCGGGGAGCTGTTTTTT.

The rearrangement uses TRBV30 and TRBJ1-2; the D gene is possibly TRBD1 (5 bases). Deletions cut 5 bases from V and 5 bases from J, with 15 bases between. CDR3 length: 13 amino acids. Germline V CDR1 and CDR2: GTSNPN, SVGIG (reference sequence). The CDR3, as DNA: TGTGCCTGGCTATGGGGGGTAGGGTATGGCTACACCTTC. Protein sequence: CAWLWGVGYGYTF.

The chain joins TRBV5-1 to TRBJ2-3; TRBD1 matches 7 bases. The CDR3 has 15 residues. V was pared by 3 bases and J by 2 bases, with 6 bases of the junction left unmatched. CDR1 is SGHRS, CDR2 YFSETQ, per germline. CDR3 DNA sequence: TGCGCCAGCAGCTACAGGGGATGGGACACAGATACGCAGTATTTT. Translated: CASSYRGWDTDTQYF.

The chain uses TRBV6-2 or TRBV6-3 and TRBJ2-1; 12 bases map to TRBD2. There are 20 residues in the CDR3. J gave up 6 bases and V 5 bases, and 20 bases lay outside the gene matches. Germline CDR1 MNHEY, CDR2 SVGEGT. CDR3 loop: CASSPYPSGRAVQSGNEQFF. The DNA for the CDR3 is TGTGCCAGCAGTCCATATCCTAGCGGGAGGGCAGTTCAATCGGGCAATGAGCAGTTCTTC.

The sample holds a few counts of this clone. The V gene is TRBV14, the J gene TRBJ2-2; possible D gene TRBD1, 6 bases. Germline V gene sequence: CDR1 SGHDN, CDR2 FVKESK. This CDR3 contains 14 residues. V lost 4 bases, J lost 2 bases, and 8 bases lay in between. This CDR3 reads CASSRTVNTGELFF. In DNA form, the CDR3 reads TGTGCCAGCAGCCGGACAGTTAACACCGGGGAGCTGTTTTTT.

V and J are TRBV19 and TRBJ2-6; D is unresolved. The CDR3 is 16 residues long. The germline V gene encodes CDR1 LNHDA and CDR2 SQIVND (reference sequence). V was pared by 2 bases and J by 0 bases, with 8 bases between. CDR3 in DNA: TGTGCCAGTAGTATAAAGTGGAGCTCTGGGGCCAACGTCCTGACTTTC. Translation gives CASSIKWSSGANVLTF.

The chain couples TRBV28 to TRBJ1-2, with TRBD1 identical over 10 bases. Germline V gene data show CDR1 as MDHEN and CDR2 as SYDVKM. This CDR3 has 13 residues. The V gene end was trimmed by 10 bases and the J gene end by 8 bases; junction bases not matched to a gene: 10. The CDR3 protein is CAIHDRGQFGYTF. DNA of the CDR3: TGTGCCATCCATGACAGGGGGCAGTTCGGCTACACCTTC.

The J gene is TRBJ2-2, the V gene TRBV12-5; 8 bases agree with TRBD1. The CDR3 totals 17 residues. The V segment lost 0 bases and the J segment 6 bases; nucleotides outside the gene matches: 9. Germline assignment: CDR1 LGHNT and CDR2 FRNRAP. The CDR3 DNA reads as TGTGCTAGTGGTTTGGTACTGGCAGGGGGCTCCGCCGGGGAGCTGTTTTTT. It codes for CASGLVLAGGSAGELFF.

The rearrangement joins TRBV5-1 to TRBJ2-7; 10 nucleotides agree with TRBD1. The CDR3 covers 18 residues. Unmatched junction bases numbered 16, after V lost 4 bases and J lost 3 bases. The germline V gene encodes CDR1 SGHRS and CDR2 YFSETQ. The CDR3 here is CASSPGRDRGFKGYEQYF. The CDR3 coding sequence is TGCGCCAGCAGCCCGGGCCGGGACAGGGGATTTAAGGGCTACGAGCAGTACTTC.

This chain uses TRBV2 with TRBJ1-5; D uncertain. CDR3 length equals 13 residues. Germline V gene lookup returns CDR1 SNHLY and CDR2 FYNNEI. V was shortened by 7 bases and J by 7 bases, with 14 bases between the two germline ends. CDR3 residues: CASKRVREQPQHF. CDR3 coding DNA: TGTGCCAGCAAAAGGGTGAGGGAGCAGCCCCAGCATTTT.

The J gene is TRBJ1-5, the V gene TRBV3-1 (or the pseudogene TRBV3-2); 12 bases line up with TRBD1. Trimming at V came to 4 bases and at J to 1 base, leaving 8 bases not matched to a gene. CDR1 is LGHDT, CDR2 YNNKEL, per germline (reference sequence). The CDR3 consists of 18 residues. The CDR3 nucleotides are TGTGCCAGCAGCCCCGGGACAGGGGGCCCAATAAGCAATCAGCCCCAGCATTTT. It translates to CASSPGTGGPISNQPQHF.

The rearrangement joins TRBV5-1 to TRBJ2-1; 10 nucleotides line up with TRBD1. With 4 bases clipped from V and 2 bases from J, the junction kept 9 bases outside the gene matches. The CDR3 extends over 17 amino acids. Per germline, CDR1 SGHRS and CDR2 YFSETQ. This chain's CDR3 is CASSQQRTGGPYNEQFF. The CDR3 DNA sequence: TGCGCCAGCAGCCAACAAAGGACAGGGGGACCCTACAATGAGCAGTTCTTC.

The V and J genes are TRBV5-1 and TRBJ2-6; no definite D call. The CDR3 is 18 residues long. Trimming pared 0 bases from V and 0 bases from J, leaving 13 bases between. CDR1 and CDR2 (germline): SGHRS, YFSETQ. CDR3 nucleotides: TGCGCCAGCAGCTTGGTTCGGCCAGGTCGCTCTGGGGCCAACGTCCTGACTTTC. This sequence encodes CASSLVRPGRSGANVLTF.

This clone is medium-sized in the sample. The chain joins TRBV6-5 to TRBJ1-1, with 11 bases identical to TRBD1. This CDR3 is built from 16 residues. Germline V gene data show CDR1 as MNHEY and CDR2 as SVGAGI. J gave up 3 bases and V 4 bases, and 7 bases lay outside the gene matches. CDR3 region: CASSSIGQGAYTEAFF. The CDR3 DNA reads TGTGCCAGCAGTTCCATCGGACAGGGGGCATACACTGAAGCTTTCTTT.

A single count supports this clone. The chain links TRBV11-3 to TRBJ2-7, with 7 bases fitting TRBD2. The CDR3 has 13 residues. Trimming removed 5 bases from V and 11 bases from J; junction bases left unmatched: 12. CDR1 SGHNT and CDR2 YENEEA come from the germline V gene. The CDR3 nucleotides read TGTGCCAGCAGCCCCCGGAGGGAGGGGCGCAAGTACTTC. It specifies CASSPRREGRKYF.

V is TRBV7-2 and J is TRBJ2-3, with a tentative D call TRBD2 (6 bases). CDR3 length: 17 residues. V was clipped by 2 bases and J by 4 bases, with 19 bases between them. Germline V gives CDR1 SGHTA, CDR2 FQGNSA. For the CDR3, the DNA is TGTGCCAGCAGCTTAATTAGCGGACCCCGGGGCCCAGATACGCAGTATTTT. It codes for CASSLISGPRGPDTQYF.

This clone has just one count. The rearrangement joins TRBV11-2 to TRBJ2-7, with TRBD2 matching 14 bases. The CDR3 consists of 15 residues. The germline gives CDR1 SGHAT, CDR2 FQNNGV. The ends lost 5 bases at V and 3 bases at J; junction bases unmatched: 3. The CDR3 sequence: CASSRGLAGVYEQYF. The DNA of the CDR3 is TGTGCCAGCAGCCGGGGACTAGCGGGAGTCTACGAGCAGTACTTC.

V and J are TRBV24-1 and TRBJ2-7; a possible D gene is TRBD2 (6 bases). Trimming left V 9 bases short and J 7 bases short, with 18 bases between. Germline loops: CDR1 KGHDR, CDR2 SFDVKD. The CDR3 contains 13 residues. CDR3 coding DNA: TGTGCCACCTCGGACTACCTGGACGGGGAGCAGTACTTC. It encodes CATSDYLDGEQYF.

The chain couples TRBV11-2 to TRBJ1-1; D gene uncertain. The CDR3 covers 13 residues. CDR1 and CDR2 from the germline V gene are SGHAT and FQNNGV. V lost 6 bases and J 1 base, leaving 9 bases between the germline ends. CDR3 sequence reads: CASSITENTEAFF. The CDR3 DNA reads TGTGCCAGCAGTATAACAGAGAACACTGAAGCTTTCTTT.

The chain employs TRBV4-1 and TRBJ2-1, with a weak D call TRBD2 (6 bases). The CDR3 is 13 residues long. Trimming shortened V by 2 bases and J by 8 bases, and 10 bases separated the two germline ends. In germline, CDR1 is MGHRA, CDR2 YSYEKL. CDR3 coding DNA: TGCGCCAGCAGCCAAAGGACTAACGATGAGCAGTTCTTC. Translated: CASSQRTNDEQFF.

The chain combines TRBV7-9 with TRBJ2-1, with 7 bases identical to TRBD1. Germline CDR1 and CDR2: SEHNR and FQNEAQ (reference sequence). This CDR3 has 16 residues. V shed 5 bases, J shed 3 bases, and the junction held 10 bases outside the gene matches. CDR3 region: CASSRRVGGIYNEQFF. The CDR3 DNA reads TGTGCCAGCAGCCGCCGTGTAGGGGGCATCTACAATGAGCAGTTCTTC.